This T cell receptor (beta chain) was recovered during a study of shared clonotypes between healthy human individuals. Study findings and constraints: Sequencing depth was predicted to influence how clonotypes are shared among donors. Sampling used blood alone; tissue repertoires probably differ.

The protocol was immunoSEQ multiplex PCR, while the TCRdb copy is restricted to in-frame clones and leaves out a portion. The repertoire includes a few million clones, around nine tenths of them detected once, and around 0.14% sits in the top ten. In regard to this clone: Its target is not known.

Sequencing was carried out using naive CD4+ T cells sorted from blood. As for subset: CD45RA+ positively selected. The origin of this receptor is a man younger than 35 in good health.

As DNA, the CDR3 is TGCGCCAGCAGTGAGTCCGGCAGGGGCTCGGAAGCTTTCTTT. Translating it yields CASSESGRGSEAFF. This chain connects TRBV10-1 to TRBJ1-1; D might be TRBD1 (6 bases). Trimming took 0 bases from V and 8 from J, leaving 13 bases between them. There are 14 residues in the CDR3. CDR1 WNHNN and CDR2 SYGVQD come from the germline V gene (reference sequence).